This T cell receptor beta chain was documented in a study of blood T cell repertoires in COVID-19. Study-level information: Researchers got acute and convalescent COVID-19 samples from the United States, Italy and Spain.

Methods used by the authors: Estimated nucleated cell counts came from reference gene primer amplification. Sequencing used immunoSEQ multiplex PCR; TCRdb keeps in-frame clones, though not all of them. The D gene and trimming were derived from the DNA, and the V and J assignments and clone size from that table. This table holds approximately 52,000 clones, 75% to 95% found once. CDR3 length: 18 amino acids. Germline CDR1 and CDR2: SGHVS and FQNEAQ. V lost 5 bases to trimming and J lost 3 bases; unmatched junction nucleotides: 15. The source of this sequence is a man aged 50 or older with active COVID-19. This chain joins TRBV7-8 and TRBJ1-3, with 8 nucleotides matching TRBD1. The sample comprised peripheral blood. CDR3 amino acids: CASSARTERQGNGNTIYF. In nucleotides, the CDR3 is TGTGCCAGCAGCGCGAGAACAGAACGACAGGGGAATGGAAACACCATATATTTT. The full variable domain, in which reference TRBV7-8 and TRBJ1-3 provide the parts outside the CDR3, is GAGVSQSPRYKVAKRGQDVALRCDPISGHVSLFWYQQALGQGPEFLTYFQNEAQLDKSGLPSDRFFAERPEGSVSTLKIQRTQQEDSAVYLCASSARTERQGNGNTIYFGEGSWLTVV.